These 7 T cell receptor beta chains were all obtained from the same sample, sequenced in a study of T cells after posttransplantation cyclophosphamide (dated by TCRdb to about 2016). Library preparation employed the immunoSEQ multiplex PCR assay. Imported from immuneACCESS, the table was reduced by TCRdb to in-frame sequences with V and J called. These copies leave out some clones; in studies compared against another copy, an unresolved V gene accounts for under half, and the cause of the remainder is not known. This sample gives about 47,000 clones in total; 92% of them show up just once. The ten largest account for 2.5% to 4% of the sample. Sequencing used PBMCs. These receptors all come from a woman between 50 and 59 years old in good health and a related stem cell transplant donor.

The rearrangement links TRBV11-2 to TRBJ1-2, with D possibly being TRBD1 (5 bases). Germline V gene sequence: CDR1 SGHAT, CDR2 FQNNGV. V was cut by 0 bases and J by 4 bases, with 21 bases left in between. The length of the CDR3 is 18 residues. Here the CDR3 reads CASSLDSVRYGQGYGYTF. DNA of the CDR3: TGTGCCAGCAGCTTAGATAGTGTCCGTTATGGCCAGGGCTATGGCTACACCTTC.

This clone has only one observation. CDR3 in amino acids: CASSSRDITYNSPLHF. CDR3 nucleotides: TGTGCCAGCAGTTCCAGGGATATTACCTATAATTCACCCCTCCACTTT. The chain is built from TRBV27 and TRBJ1-6; TRBD1 might be the D (5 bases). V was shortened by 4 bases and J by 2 bases, with 12 bases between the two germline ends. Germline CDR1 reads MNHEY; CDR2 reads SMNVEV (reference sequence). The CDR3 consists of 16 residues.

V usage is TRBV6-5 and J usage is TRBJ1-3, with a possible D match to TRBD1 (6 bases). CDR3 size: 15 residues. V dropped 2 bases and J dropped 0 bases, with 8 bases sitting between them. The germline CDR1 and CDR2 sequences are MNHEY and SVGAGI. CDR3 region: CASSYEGGSGNTIYF. CDR3 nucleotide sequence: TGTGCCAGCAGTTACGAAGGGGGCTCTGGAAACACCATATATTTT.

The chain joins TRBV5-1 to TRBJ2-7; 7 bases are a match to TRBD2. J was trimmed by 3 bases and V by 3 bases; bases with no gene match: 12. Germline lookup yields CDR1 SGHRS and CDR2 YFSETQ. This CDR3 has 16 residues. In nucleotides, the CDR3 is TGCGCCAGCAGCTCCGGCTGGGCGGGAGAGAGCTACGAGCAGTACTTC. It is translated as CASSSGWAGESYEQYF.

This chain uses TRBV4-2 with TRBJ2-1; 10 nucleotides agree with TRBD2. The CDR3 consists of 15 residues. V was pared by 4 bases and J by 7 bases, with 7 bases of the junction left unmatched. Germline CDR1 LGHNA, CDR2 YNFKEQ. CDR3 in amino acids: CASSPLAGAGNEQFF. CDR3 nucleotides: TGTGCCAGCAGCCCGCTAGCGGGAGCTGGGAATGAGCAGTTCTTC.

This rearrangement joins TRBV10-3 to TRBJ2-5; 9 bases fit TRBD1. The CDR3 totals 14 residues. The V segment lost 6 bases and the J segment 5 bases; nucleotides outside the gene matches: 7. Looked up from germline, CDR1 is ENHRY and CDR2 is SYGVKD. CDR3 DNA: TGTGCCATCAGCCGGGACAGGGAGAGCGAGACCCAGTACTTC. This sequence encodes CAISRDRESETQYF.

This chain joins TRBV12-5 and TRBJ1-5, with TRBD1 matching 9 bases. Trimming cost V 6 bases and J 0 bases; bases outside gene matches: 9. The CDR3 spans 17 residues. CDR1 is LGHNT and CDR2 is FRNRAP in the germline V gene. In DNA, the CDR3 is TGTGCTAGTGGCCAGGGACAGGGAACTTATAGCAATCAGCCCCAGCATTTT. Amino acid sequence: CASGQGQGTYSNQPQHF.